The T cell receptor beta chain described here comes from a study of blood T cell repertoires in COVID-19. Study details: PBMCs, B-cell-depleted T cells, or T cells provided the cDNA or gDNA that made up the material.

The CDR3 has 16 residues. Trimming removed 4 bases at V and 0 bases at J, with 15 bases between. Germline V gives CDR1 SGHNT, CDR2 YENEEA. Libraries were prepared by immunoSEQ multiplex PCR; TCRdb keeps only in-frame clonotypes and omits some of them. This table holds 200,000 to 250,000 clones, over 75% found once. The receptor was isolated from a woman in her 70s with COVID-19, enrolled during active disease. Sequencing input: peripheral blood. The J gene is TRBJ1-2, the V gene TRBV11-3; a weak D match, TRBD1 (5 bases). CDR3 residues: CASSSGDLRTNYGYTF. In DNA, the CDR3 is TGTGCCAGCAGCTCGGGGGACCTTAGAACTAACTATGGCTACACCTTC.